This record looks at one T cell receptor beta chain sequence and its context. Its recognized antigen is unknown. One base away there is no much larger clone; base qualities are not given. The donors were included in the validation cohort of around 120 subjects, a group kept apart from the approximately 690-subject first cohort. The receptor library was made with the immunoSEQ multiplex PCR assay. Under the source paper's analysis protocol: A statistical classification framework was built to diagnose cytomegalovirus status from the catalog of TCR beta chain sequences. Sourced from immuneACCESS, this table was stored by TCRdb with only in-frame sequences that have V and J called. A share of the clones is absent; for the studies checked, an unresolved V gene accounts for under half, and the remainder has no known explanation. The V and J calls and clone size come from that table; D and trimming were worked out from the DNA. The sample records over 200,000 clones, around 90% of which are singletons. About 2% of the sample rests with the top ten.

The data belong to a study of cytomegalovirus exposure and HLA in healthy donors (dated by TCRdb to between 2016 and 2019). As for the study more broadly: A later analysis indicated that the roughly 130 validation repertoires were generated on the platform also employed for the roughly 730 repertoires of the first cohort. The study aimed to test whether signatures of past pathogen exposure could be identified by cataloging public T cell receptors. High-throughput TCR immunosequencing, statistical association of individual TCRs with disease status, and machine learning were combined to predict cytomegalovirus infection status. In addition to the first cohort of 650 to 800 subjects, a separate validation cohort of 130 or so different subjects was used.

What the work shows at the level of the full study, not this receptor alone: In a later analysis, TCRs clustered in the first cohort were found to also tend to co-occur in the roughly 120 validation repertoires, with about 94% of cluster scores above 0. Most TCR sequences were seen in very few donors, while some public TCRs were found in many individuals. In vitro tests confirmed that three of the cytomegalovirus-associated TCR beta chains recognize cytomegalovirus antigens. It was suggested by the authors that the approach could potentially be generalized to other disease states and immunological phenotypes. The classifier was reported to diagnose cytomegalovirus status with high specificity and sensitivity in both the original and validation cohorts. All 120 or so repertoires were used to score co-occurrence in the validation cohort in a later analysis, because that analysis had no HLA typing for the cohort. A total of 164 TCR beta chains were listed by the study as associated with cytomegalovirus.

This receptor was taken from a woman between 18 and 29 years old in good health and CMV-seropositive. The sample comprised PBMCs.

The nucleotide sequence reads TGTGCCAGTAGTATTGGGCAGGGGTATGGCTACACCTTC. This encodes CASSIGQGYGYTF. The V and J segments used are TRBV19 and TRBJ1-2; 6 matching bases give a weak D call of TRBD1. The CDR3, from cysteine to phenylalanine, totals 13 residues. Only the CDR3 portion is preserved as DNA: 39 bases, with reading frame beginning at the first base. Between the V and J ends, shortened by 3 bases and 5 bases respectively, the junction contains 10 bases. CDR1 and CDR2 are read off the germline V gene (reference sequence) as LNHDA and SQIVND. Extended through the reference TRBV19 and TRBJ1-2 proteins, this CDR3 yields the full variable domain: DGGITQSPKYLFRKEGQNVTLSCEQNLNHDAMYWYRQDPGQGLRLIYYSQIVNDFQKGDIAEGYSVSREKKESFPLTVTSAQKNPTAFYLCASSIGQGYGYTFGSGTRLTVV.